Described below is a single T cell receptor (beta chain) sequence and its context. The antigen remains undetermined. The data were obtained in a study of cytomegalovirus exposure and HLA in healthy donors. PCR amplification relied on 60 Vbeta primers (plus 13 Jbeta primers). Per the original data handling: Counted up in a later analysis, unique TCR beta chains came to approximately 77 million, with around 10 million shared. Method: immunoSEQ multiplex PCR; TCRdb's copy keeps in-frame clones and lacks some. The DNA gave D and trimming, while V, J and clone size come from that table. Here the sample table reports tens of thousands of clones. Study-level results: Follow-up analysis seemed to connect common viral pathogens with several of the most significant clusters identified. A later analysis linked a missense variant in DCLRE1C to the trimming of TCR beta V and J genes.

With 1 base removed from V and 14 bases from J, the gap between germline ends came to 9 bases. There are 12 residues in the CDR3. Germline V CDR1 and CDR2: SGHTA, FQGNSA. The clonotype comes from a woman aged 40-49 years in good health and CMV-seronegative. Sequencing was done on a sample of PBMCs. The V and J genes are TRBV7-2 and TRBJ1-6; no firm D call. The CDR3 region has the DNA TGTGCCAGCAGCTTAGAACAGTTCACCCTCCACTTT. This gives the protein CASSLEQFTLHF.